This record looks at one TCR beta chain sequence and its context. TCRbeta CDR3 was sequenced at survey depth with template counts. Produced via immunoSEQ multiplex PCR; TCRdb's table is partial and in-frame only. The table shows about 25,000 clones, with 73% occurring only once. V dropped 2 bases and J dropped 10 bases, with 11 bases sitting between them. Germline V gene data show CDR1 as MNHNY and CDR2 as SVGAGI (reference sequence). This CDR3 region has 12 residues. This entry is derived from a study of tissue T cells after allogeneic stem cell transplantation. The origin of this receptor is an older female donor with lung cancer. The specimen was tissue from the ileum, collected at autopsy. The J gene is TRBJ1-1, the V gene TRBV6-6; D unclear. The CDR3 coding sequence is TGTGCCAGCAGTTACGAAGGGATGCGAGCTTTCTTT. Its translation: CASSYEGMRAFF.